The 21 T cell receptor beta chains in this list originate from one sample, sequenced in a study of blood T cell repertoires in COVID-19. Repertoires were generated with immunoSEQ multiplex PCR, while TCRdb's copy carries only in-frame clones and drops some. The data show 100,000 to 150,000 clones, approximately 80% seen once. What was sequenced was peripheral blood. The receptors were gathered from a man aged 35-49 years with active or convalescent COVID-19.

The chain carries TRBV5-1 and TRBJ1-1, with no clear D. The CDR3 length is 15 residues. Germline loops: CDR1 SGHRS, CDR2 YFSETQ. Between the trimmed V and J ends, which lost 4 bases and 0 bases, there was a span of 13 bases. CDR3: CASSPLGRLNTEAFF. The CDR3 coding sequence is TGCGCCAGCAGCCCCCTGGGCAGATTGAACACTGAAGCTTTCTTT.

This clone came up once. The chain's CDR3 is CASGRDSHYNQPQHF. The DNA for the CDR3 is TGTGCCAGTGGCCGGGACAGCCACTACAATCAGCCCCAGCATTTT. V usage is TRBV19 and J usage is TRBJ1-5; 7 nucleotides line up with TRBD1. Germline assignment: CDR1 LNHDA and CDR2 SQIVND (reference sequence). The CDR3 contains 15 residues. J lost 3 bases, V lost 8 bases, and 10 bases had no gene match.

The chain uses TRBV25-1 and TRBJ1-1, with D possibly TRBD1 on 6 matching bases. Germline V gene sequence: CDR1 MGHDK, CDR2 SYGVNS. V lost 4 bases to trimming and J lost 0 bases, with 9 bases between them. The CDR3 is 14 amino acids. The CDR3: CASSVGHLNTEAFF. Here the CDR3 DNA reads TGTGCCAGCAGTGTGGGACATCTGAACACTGAAGCTTTCTTT.

The rearrangement links TRBV19 to TRBJ2-7; 10 bases match TRBD1. The CDR3 has 14 amino acids. V gave up 7 bases and J gave up 5 bases; unmatched junction bases: 8. In germline, CDR1 is LNHDA, CDR2 SQIVND (reference sequence). The CDR3 region has the DNA TGTGCCAGTACCCCGACAGGGGGCAAGGACGAGCAGTACTTC. This codes for CASTPTGGKDEQYF.

CDR3 sequence: CASSPQGTSGVPKYNEQFF. The CDR3 region has the DNA TGCGCCAGCAGCCCCCAGGGGACTAGCGGGGTCCCCAAATACAATGAGCAGTTCTTC. This chain links TRBV5-1 with TRBJ2-1, with TRBD2 matching 13 bases. There are 19 residues in the CDR3. Germline V CDR1 and CDR2: SGHRS, YFSETQ. J was trimmed by 4 bases and V by 4 bases; bases with no gene match: 14.

This chain joins TRBV7-2 and TRBJ1-2; TRBD1 might be the D (6 bases). The germline V gene has CDR1 SGHTA and CDR2 FQGNSA. Trimming removed 2 bases from V and 0 bases from J, with 13 bases in between. This CDR3 has 16 amino acids. The CDR3 DNA reads as TGTGCCAGCAGCTTAACAACAGGGTCCCCTAACTATGGCTACACCTTC. Encoded protein: CASSLTTGSPNYGYTF.

The J gene is TRBJ2-7, the V gene TRBV14; D gene unclear. This CDR3 is 13 amino acids long. V was shortened by 1 base and J by 4 bases, with 8 bases between the two germline ends. Germline V gives CDR1 SGHDN, CDR2 FVKESK. The CDR3 coding sequence is TGTGCCAGCAGCCAAGGCGGAGTTTACGAGCAGTACTTC. Amino acid sequence: CASSQGGVYEQYF.

The V and J genes are TRBV5-5 and TRBJ1-5; TRBD1 agrees at 7 bases. The CDR3 totals 15 residues. Germline CDR1 reads SGHKS; CDR2 reads YYEKEE (reference sequence). J gave up 2 bases and V 4 bases, and 6 bases lay outside the gene matches. The CDR3: CASSQGGGGNQPQHF. In DNA, the CDR3 is TGTGCCAGCAGCCAGGGGGGAGGCGGCAATCAGCCCCAGCATTTT. Combining the CDR3 with reference TRBV5-5 and TRBJ1-5 gives the whole variable domain DAGVTQSPTHLIKTRGQQVTLRCSPISGHKSVSWYQQVLGQGPQFIFQYYEKEERGRGNFPDRFSARQFPNYSSELNVNALLLGDSALYLCASSQGGGGNQPQHFGDGTRLSIL.

The chain links TRBV28 to TRBJ2-2; TRBD2 matches 7 bases. Germline-derived CDR1 and CDR2 are MDHEN and SYDVKM. V shed 7 bases and J 3 bases; nucleotides not matched to a gene: 2. This CDR3 has 13 residues. This CDR3 is CASTLAYTGELFF. The CDR3 DNA sequence: TGTGCCAGCACACTAGCGTACACCGGGGAGCTGTTTTTT.

The rearrangement uses TRBV7-2 and TRBJ1-3; no reliable D call. This CDR3 region has 13 residues. V was trimmed by 4 bases and J by 4 bases, leaving 8 bases between them. Germline V lookup: CDR1 SGHTA, CDR2 FQGNSA. The CDR3 DNA reads TGTGCCAGCAGCTCCCTGGCAGGAAACACCATATATTTT. Encoded protein: CASSSLAGNTIYF.

This clone was seen more than once but under ten times. The rearrangement uses TRBV28 and TRBJ1-1, with D maybe TRBD1 (6 bases). The CDR3 is 14 amino acids. Germline loops: CDR1 MDHEN, CDR2 SYDVKM. V lost 6 bases to trimming and J lost 2 bases, with 13 bases between them. CDR3 loop: CASRAQGTNTEAFF. For the CDR3, the DNA is TGTGCCAGCAGAGCCCAGGGGACCAACACTGAAGCTTTCTTT.

The chain has TRBV6-5 and TRBJ2-3; D unclear. The ends were cut back, 7 bases at V and 0 bases at J, with 11 bases in the middle. Germline loops: CDR1 MNHEY, CDR2 SVGAGI. The CDR3 has 14 residues. The CDR3 protein is CASTRTFSTDTQYF. In DNA, the CDR3 is TGTGCCAGCACTAGAACGTTCAGCACAGATACGCAGTATTTT.

V is TRBV3-1 (or the pseudogene TRBV3-2) and J is TRBJ2-2; 7 bases fit TRBD1. Losses at the gene ends were 4 bases for V and 4 bases for J; bases not matched to a gene: 9. Germline V gives CDR1 LGHDT, CDR2 YNNKEL (reference sequence). This CDR3 spans 16 amino acids. The CDR3 nucleotides are TGTGCCAGCAGCCTTCCTAGACAGGGCAGCACCGGGGAGCTGTTTTTT. This sequence encodes CASSLPRQGSTGELFF.

This chain uses TRBV4-3 with TRBJ2-3; 7 positions match TRBD1. The CDR3 has 15 amino acids. The V gene's germline CDR1 is LGHNA and CDR2 YSLEER. V lost 1 base and J lost 1; bases outside the gene matches: 2. CDR3 loop: CASSQAGTGTDTQYF. The CDR3 bases are TGCGCCAGCAGCCAAGCCGGGACAGGCACAGATACGCAGTATTTT.

The chain combines TRBV3-1 (or the pseudogene TRBV3-2) with TRBJ1-2; unclear D gene. V was clipped by 0 bases and J by 10 bases, with 9 bases between them. From germline, CDR1 is LGHDT and CDR2 YNNKEL (reference sequence). The CDR3 spans 12 residues. In DNA, the CDR3 is TGTGCCAGCAGCCAAGATCGTAAATCCTACACCTTC. It translates to CASSQDRKSYTF.

This chain joins TRBV4-1 and TRBJ2-7; TRBD2 aligns across 9 bases. Germline V lookup: CDR1 MGHRA, CDR2 YSYEKL. This CDR3 spans 18 amino acids. V lost 4 bases and J lost 5; bases outside the gene matches: 18. The CDR3 protein is CASSRRAQREEQFHEQYF. The CDR3 DNA is TGCGCCAGCAGCCGGAGGGCCCAGCGGGAGGAACAATTCCACGAGCAGTACTTC.

The chain carries TRBV6-5 and TRBJ2-7; 8 bases match TRBD1. There are 14 residues in the CDR3. The germline CDR1 and CDR2 sequences are MNHEY and SVGAGI. J was trimmed by 0 bases and V by 7 bases; bases with no gene match: 5. The CDR3 protein is CASTGQGTSYEQYF. Here the CDR3 DNA reads TGTGCCAGCACCGGACAGGGAACCTCCTACGAGCAGTACTTC.

The V gene is TRBV28, the J gene TRBJ2-3, with 8 positions matching TRBD2. CDR1 is MDHEN, CDR2 SYDVKM, per germline. V was clipped by 10 bases and J by 3 bases; unmatched bases: 12. The CDR3 has 15 amino acids. The CDR3 sequence is CAIRPPAGGTDTQYF. In DNA, the CDR3 is TGTGCCATCCGACCCCCTGCGGGAGGAACAGATACGCAGTATTTT.

The chain links TRBV28 to TRBJ1-5, with D perhaps matching TRBD1 (5 bases). From germline, CDR1 is MDHEN and CDR2 SYDVKM. CDR3 length equals 12 residues. The V end was cut by 9 bases, the J end by 10 bases, with 16 bases between. In DNA form, the CDR3 reads TGTGCCAGTTTTGGGGGGAACAAACCCCAGCATTTT. This encodes CASFGGNKPQHF.

The count of this clone is one. The V gene is TRBV15, the J gene TRBJ2-3, with D unclear. V lost 1 base to trimming and J lost 0 bases, with 8 bases between them. Germline V gene lookup returns CDR1 LNHNV and CDR2 YYDKDF (reference sequence). This CDR3 region has 15 residues. Here the CDR3 reads CATSRVQASTDTQYF. The CDR3 nucleotides are TGTGCCACCAGCAGAGTCCAAGCGAGCACAGATACGCAGTATTTT.

The chain links TRBV10-3 to TRBJ2-3; D gene ambiguous. The CDR3 is 14 residues long. From germline, CDR1 is ENHRY and CDR2 SYGVKD. The V gene lost 10 bases and the J gene lost 4 bases, with 18 bases spanning the gap. This chain's CDR3 is CASTLALSADTQYF. The CDR3, as DNA: TGTGCCAGCACGTTGGCCTTAAGTGCAGATACGCAGTATTTT.